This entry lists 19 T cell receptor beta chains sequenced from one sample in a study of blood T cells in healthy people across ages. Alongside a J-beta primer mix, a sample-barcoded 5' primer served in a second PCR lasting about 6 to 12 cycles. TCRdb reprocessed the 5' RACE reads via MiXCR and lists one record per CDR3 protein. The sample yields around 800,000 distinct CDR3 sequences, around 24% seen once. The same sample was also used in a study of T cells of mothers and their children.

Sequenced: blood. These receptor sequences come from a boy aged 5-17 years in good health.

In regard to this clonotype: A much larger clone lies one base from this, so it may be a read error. CDR3 sequence (DNA): TGTGCTGGCAGCCCGGGATTCAAAGAGACCCAGTACTTC. This translates into CAGSPGFKETQYF. This chain joins TRBV7-7 and TRBJ2-5; possible D gene TRBD2, 5 bases. Per the germline V gene, CDR1 is SSHAT and CDR2 is FNYEAQ (reference sequence). The CDR3 spans 13 residues.

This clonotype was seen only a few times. Here the CDR3 DNA reads TGCGCCAGCAGCTTGTCCTCTACGCGGGGGCAGCAGTTCTTC. Its protein product is CASSLSSTRGQQFF. The chain is built from TRBV5-1 and TRBJ2-5; tentatively, D is TRBD2 (7 bases). The better agreement between TRBJ2-1 and the DNA end casts doubt on the J call. Germline values: CDR1 SGHRS, CDR2 YFSETQ. This CDR3 contains 14 residues.

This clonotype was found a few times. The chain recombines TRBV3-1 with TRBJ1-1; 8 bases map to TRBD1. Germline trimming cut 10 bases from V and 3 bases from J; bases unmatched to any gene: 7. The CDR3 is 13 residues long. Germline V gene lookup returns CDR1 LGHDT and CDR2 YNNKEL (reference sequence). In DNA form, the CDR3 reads TGTGCCACCACAGGGGGAGGATACACTGAAGCTTTCTTT. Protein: CATTGGGYTEAFF.

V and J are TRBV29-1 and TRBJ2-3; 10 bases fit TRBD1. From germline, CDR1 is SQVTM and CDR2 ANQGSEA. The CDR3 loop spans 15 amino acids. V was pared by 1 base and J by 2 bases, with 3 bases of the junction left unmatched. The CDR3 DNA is TGCAGCGTTGAAGGGGACAGGGGACTCACAGATACGCAGTATTTT. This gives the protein CSVEGDRGLTDTQYF.

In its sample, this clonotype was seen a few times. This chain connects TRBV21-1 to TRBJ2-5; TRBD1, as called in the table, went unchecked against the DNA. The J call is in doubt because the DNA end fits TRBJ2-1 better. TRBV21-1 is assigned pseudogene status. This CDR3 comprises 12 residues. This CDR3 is CASSWEGHEQFF. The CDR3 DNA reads TGTGCCAGCTCGTGGGAAGGGCATGAGCAGTTCTTC.

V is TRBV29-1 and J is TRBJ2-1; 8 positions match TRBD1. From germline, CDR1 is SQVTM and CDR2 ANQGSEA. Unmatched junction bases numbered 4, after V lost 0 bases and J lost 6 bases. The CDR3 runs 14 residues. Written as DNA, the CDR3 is TGCAGCGTTGAAGATACAGGGGGTTCCAATGAGCAGTTCTTC. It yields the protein CSVEDTGGSNEQFF.

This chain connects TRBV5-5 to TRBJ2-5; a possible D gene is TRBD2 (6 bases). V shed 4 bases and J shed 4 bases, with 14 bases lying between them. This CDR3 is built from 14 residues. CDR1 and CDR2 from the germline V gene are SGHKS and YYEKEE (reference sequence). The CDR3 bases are TGTGCCAGCAGCCGGGGAACTAGCCCAGAGACCCAGTACTTC. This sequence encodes CASSRGTSPETQYF.

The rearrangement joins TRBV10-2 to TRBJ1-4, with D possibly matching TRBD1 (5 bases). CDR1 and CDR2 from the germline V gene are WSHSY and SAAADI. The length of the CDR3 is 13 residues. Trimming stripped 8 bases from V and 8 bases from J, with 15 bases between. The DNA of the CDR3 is TGCGCCAGCGGACGGGGGGTCAGGGAAAAACTGTTTTTT. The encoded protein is CASGRGVREKLFF.

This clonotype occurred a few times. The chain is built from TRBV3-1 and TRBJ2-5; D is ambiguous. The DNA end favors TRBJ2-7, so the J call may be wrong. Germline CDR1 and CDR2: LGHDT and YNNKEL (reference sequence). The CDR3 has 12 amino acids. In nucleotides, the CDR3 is TGTGCCAGCAGCTCCTCGGGTCGCGAGCAGTACTTC. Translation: CASSSSGREQYF.

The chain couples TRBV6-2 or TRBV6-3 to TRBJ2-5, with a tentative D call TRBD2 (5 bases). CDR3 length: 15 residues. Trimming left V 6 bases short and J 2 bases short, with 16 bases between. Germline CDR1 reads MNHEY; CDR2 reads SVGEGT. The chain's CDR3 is CASRTPGRGQETQYF. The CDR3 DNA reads TGTGCCAGCAGGACGCCGGGAAGAGGGCAAGAGACCCAGTACTTC.

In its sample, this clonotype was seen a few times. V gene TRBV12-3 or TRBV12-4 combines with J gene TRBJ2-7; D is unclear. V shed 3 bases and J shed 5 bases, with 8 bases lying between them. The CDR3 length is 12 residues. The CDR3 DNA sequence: TGTGCCAGCAGTTTGTTCAGCCACGAGCAGTACTTC. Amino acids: CASSLFSHEQYF.

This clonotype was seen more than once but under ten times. The chain's CDR3 is CASSPIARRRETQYF. The CDR3 bases are TGTGCCAGCAGTCCGATAGCCCGGCGGCGAGAGACCCAGTACTTC. The rearrangement links TRBV27 to TRBJ2-5; D remains unclear. CDR3 size: 15 residues. Trimming removed 5 bases at V and 4 bases at J, with 17 bases between. Per germline, CDR1 MNHEY and CDR2 SMNVEV (reference sequence).

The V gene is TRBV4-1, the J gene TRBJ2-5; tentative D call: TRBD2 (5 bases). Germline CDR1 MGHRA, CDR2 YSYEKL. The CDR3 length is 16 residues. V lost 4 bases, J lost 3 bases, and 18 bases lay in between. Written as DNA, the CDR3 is TGCGCCAGCAGCCTCACGGCACTAGACCCCGAAGAGACCCAGTACTTC. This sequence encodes CASSLTALDPEETQYF.

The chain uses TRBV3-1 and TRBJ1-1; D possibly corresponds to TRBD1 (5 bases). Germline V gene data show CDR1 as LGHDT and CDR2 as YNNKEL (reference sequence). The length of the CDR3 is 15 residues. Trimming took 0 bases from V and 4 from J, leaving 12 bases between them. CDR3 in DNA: TGTGCCAGCAGCCAAGAATCCCGGGGCGCCACTGAAGCTTTCTTT. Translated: CASSQESRGATEAFF.

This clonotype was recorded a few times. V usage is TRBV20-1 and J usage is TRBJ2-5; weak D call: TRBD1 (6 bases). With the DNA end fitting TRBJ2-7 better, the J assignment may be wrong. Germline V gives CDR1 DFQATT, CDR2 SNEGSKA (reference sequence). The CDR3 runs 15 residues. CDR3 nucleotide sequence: TGCAGTGCTAGATCGGAAACAGGGTTGGGGATCGAGCAGTACTTC. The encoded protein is CSARSETGLGIEQYF.

The CDR3 sequence is CASSQRRGQDTEAFF. In DNA, the CDR3 is TGTGCCAGCAGTCAACGCAGGGGGCAGGACACTGAAGCTTTCTTT. The chain is built from TRBV6-2 or TRBV6-3 and TRBJ1-1, with 8 nucleotides matching TRBD1. Germline-derived CDR1 and CDR2 are MNHEY and SVGEGT. Losses at the gene ends were 5 bases for V and 3 bases for J; bases not matched to a gene: 8. CDR3 length: 15 amino acids.

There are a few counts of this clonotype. The CDR3 protein is CATYSGRDTDTQYF. The CDR3 DNA is TGCGCCACGTATAGCGGGCGAGACACAGATACGCAGTATTTT. The chain links TRBV4-1 to TRBJ2-3, with TRBD2 matching 7 bases. V lost 10 bases to trimming and J lost 2 bases; unmatched junction nucleotides: 9. The CDR3 runs 14 residues. In germline, CDR1 is MGHRA, CDR2 YSYEKL.

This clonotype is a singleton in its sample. The CDR3 DNA follows: TGTGCCAGCAGCTTTGTTGGCTACACCTTC. Translating gives CASSFVGYTF. The chain recombines TRBV5-4 with TRBJ1-2; D gene ambiguous. Trimming stripped 2 bases from V and 7 bases from J, with 3 bases between. Germline assignment: CDR1 SGHNT and CDR2 YYREEE (reference sequence). This CDR3 comprises 10 residues.

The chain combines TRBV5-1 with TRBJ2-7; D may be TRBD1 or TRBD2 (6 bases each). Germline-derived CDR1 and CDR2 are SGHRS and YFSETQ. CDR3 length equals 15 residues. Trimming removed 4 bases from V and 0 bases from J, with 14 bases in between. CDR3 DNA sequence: TGCGCCAGCAGCCCGGGGGCCCTGAGCTCCTACGAGCAGTACTTC. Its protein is CASSPGALSSYEQYF.